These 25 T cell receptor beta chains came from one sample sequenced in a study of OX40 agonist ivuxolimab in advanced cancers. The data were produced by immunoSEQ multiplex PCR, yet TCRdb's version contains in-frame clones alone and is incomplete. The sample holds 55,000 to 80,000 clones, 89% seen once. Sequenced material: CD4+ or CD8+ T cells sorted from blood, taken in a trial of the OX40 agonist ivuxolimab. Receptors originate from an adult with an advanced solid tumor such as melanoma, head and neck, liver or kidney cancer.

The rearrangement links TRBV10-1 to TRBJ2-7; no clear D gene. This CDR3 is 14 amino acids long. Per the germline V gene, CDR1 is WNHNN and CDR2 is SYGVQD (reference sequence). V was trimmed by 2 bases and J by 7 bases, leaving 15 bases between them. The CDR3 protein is CASSEQMEVGEQYF. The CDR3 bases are TGCGCCAGCAGTGAGCAGATGGAAGTGGGGGAGCAGTACTTC.

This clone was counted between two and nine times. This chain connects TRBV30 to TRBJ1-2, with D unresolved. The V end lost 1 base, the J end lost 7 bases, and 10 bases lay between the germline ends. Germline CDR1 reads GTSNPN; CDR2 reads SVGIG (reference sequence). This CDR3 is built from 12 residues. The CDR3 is CAWSDETAGYTF. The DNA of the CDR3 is TGTGCCTGGAGTGATGAGACTGCTGGCTACACCTTC.

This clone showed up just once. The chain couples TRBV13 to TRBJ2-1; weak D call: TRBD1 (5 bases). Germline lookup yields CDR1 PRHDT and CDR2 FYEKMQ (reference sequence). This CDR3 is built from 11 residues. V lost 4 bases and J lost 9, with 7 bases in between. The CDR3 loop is CASSSGIEQFF. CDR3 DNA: TGTGCCAGCAGCTCAGGGATTGAGCAGTTCTTC. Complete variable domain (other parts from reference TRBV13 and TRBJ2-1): AAGVIQSPRHLIKEKRETATLKCYPIPRHDTVYWYQQGPGQDPQFLISFYEKMQSDKGSIPDRFSAQQFSDYHSELNMSSLELGDSALYFCASSSGIEQFFGPGTRLTVL.

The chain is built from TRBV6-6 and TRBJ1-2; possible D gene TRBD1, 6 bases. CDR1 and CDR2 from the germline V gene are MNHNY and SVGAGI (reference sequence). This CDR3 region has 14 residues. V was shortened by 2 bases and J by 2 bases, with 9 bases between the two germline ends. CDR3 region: CASSYRTENYGYTF. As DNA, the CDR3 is TGTGCCAGCAGTTACAGGACAGAGAACTATGGCTACACCTTC.

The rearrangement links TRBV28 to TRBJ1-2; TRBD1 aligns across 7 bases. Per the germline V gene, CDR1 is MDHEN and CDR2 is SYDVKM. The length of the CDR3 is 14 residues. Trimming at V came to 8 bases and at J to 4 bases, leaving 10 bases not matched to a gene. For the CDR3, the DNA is TGTGCCAGCTCCCACAGGGGATGGGGCTATGGCTACACCTTC. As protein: CASSHRGWGYGYTF.

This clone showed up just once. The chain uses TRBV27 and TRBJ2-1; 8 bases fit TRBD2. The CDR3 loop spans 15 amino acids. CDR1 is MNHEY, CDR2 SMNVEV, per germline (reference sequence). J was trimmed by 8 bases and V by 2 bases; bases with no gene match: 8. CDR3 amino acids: CASSLAGGRWDEQFF. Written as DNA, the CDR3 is TGTGCCAGCAGTTTAGCGGGAGGACGGTGGGATGAGCAGTTCTTC.

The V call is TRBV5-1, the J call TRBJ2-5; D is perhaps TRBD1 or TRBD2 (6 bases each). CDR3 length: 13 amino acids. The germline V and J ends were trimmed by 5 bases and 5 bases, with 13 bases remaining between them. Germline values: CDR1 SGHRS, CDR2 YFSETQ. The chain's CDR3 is CASSRGLGETQYF. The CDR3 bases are TGCGCCAGCAGTCGGGGGCTAGGGGAGACCCAGTACTTC.

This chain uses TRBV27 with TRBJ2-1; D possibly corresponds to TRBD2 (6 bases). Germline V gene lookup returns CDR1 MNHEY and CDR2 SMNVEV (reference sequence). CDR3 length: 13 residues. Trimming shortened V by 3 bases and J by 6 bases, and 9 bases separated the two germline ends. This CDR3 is CASSLLAINEQFF. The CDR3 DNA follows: TGTGCCAGCAGTTTGCTAGCGATCAATGAGCAGTTCTTC.

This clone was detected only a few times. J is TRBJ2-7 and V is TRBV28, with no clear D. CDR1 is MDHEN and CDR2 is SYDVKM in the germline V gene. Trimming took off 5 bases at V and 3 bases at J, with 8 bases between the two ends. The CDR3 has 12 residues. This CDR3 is CASSLGYYEQYF. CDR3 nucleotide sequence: TGTGCCAGCAGTCTCGGATACTACGAGCAGTACTTC.

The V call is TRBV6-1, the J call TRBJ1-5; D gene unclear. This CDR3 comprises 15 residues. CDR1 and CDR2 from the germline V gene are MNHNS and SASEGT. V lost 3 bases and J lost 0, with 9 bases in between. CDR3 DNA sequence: TGTGCCAGCAGTGATGGACCCTATAGCAATCAGCCCCAGCATTTT. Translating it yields CASSDGPYSNQPQHF.

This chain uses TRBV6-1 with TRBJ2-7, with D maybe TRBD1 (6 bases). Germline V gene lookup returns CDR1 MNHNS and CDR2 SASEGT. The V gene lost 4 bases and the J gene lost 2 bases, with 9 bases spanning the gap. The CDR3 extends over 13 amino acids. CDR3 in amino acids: CASSGQEPYEQYF. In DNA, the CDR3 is TGTGCCAGCAGTGGACAGGAGCCCTACGAGCAGTACTTC.

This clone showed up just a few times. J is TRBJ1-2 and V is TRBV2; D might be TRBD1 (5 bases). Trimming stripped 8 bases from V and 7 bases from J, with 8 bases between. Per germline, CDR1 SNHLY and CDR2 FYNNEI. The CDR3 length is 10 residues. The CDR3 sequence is CASGGGGYTF. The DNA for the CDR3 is TGTGCCAGCGGCGGGGGTGGCTACACCTTC.

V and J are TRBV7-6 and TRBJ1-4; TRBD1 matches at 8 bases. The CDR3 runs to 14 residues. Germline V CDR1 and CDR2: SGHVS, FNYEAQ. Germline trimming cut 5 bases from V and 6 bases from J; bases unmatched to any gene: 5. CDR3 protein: CASSPTGVYEKLFF. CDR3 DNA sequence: TGTGCCAGCAGCCCGACAGGGGTATATGAAAAACTGTTTTTT.

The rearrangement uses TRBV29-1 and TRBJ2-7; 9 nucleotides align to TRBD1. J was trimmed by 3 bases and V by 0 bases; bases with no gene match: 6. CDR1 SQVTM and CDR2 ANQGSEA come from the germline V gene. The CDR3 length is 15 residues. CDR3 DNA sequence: TGCAGCGTTGAAGAGGGGACAGGGCTTCACTACGAGCAGTACTTC. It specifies CSVEEGTGLHYEQYF.

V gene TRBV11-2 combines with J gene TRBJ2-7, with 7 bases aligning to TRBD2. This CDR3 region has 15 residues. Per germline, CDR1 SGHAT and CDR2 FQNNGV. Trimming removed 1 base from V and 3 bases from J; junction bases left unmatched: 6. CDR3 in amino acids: CASSLGLGGSYEQYF. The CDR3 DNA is TGTGCCAGCAGCTTAGGGTTGGGGGGGAGCTACGAGCAGTACTTC.

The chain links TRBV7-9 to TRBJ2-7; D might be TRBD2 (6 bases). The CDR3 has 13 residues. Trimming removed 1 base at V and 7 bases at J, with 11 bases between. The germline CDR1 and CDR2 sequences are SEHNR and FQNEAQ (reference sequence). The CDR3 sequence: CASSLGRGWEQYF. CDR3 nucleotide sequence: TGTGCCAGCAGCTTAGGGCGGGGCTGGGAGCAGTACTTC.

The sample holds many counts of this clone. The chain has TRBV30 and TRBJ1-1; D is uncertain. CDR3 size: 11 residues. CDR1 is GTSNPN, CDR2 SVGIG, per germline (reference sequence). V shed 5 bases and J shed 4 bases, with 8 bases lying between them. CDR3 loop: CAWGGATEAFF. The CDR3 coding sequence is TGTGCCTGGGGAGGCGCCACTGAAGCTTTCTTT.

In DNA form, the CDR3 reads TGTGCCAGTAGTTTCTTGGGACTAGCGCTCTACAATGAGCAGTTCTTC. It specifies CASSFLGLALYNEQFF. The rearrangement joins TRBV19 to TRBJ2-1; 10 bases are a match to TRBD2. The ends lost 5 bases at V and 3 bases at J; junction bases unmatched: 7. Germline lookup yields CDR1 LNHDA and CDR2 SQIVND (reference sequence). The CDR3 is made up of 16 amino acids. The full variable domain, rest sourced from reference TRBV19 and TRBJ2-1, is DGGITQSPKYLFRKEGQNVTLSCEQNLNHDAMYWYRQDPGQGLRLIYYSQIVNDFQKGDIAEGYSVSREKKESFPLTVTSAQKNPTAFYLCASSFLGLALYNEQFFGPGTRLTVL.

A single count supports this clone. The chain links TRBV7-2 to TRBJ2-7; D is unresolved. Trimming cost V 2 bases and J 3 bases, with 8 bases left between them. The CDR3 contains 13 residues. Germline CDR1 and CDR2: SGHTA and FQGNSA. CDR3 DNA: TGTGCCAGCAGCTTACCACCGAACTACGAGCAGTACTTC. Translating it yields CASSLPPNYEQYF.

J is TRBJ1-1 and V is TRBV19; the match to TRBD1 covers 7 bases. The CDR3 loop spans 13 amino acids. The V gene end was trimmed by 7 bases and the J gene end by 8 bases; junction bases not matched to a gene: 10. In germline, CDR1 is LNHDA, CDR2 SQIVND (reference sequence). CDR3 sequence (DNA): TGTGCCAGTATAGATCAGGGGGACGGCGAAGCTTTCTTT. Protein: CASIDQGDGEAFF.

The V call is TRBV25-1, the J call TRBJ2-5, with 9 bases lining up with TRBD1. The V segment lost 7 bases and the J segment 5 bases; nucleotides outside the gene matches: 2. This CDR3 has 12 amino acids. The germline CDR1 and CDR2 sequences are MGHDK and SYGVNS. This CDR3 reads CASNGQGETQYF. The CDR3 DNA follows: TGTGCCAGCAACGGACAGGGGGAGACCCAGTACTTC.

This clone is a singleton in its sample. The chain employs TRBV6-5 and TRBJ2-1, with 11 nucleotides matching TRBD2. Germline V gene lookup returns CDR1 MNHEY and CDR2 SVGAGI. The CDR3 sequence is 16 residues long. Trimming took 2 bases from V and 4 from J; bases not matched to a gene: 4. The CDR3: CASSYIASGRYNEQFF. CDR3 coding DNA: TGTGCCAGCAGTTACATCGCTAGCGGGAGGTACAATGAGCAGTTCTTC.

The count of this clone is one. CDR3 residues: CASSLGDRGNTGELFF. DNA of the CDR3: TGTGCCAGCAGCTTGGGCGACAGGGGGAACACCGGGGAGCTGTTTTTT. The gene calls are TRBV5-4 and TRBJ2-2; the match to TRBD1 covers 8 bases. This CDR3 has 16 amino acids. Per germline, CDR1 SGHNT and CDR2 YYREEE (reference sequence). The V and J ends lost 0 bases and 1 base, in that order; junction bases with no gene match: 2.

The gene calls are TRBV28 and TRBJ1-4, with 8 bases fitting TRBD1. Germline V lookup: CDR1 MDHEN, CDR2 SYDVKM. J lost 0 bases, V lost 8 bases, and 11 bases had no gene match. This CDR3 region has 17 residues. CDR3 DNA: TGTGCCAGCGTCTCAGGGGGCGGGCGCACAACTAATGAAAAACTGTTTTTT. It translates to CASVSGGGRTTNEKLFF.

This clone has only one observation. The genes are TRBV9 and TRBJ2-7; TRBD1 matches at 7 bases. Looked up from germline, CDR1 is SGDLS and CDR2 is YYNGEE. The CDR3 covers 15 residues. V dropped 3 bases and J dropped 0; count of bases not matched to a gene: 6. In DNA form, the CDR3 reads TGTGCCAGCAGCGCAGGGACAGAGAGCTCCTACGAGCAGTACTTC. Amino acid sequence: CASSAGTESSYEQYF.